The subject of this entry is one T cell receptor (beta chain). The sample originates from a study of T cell changes during pregnancy in multiple sclerosis. TCRdb keeps only in-frame clones here, not all; method: immunoSEQ multiplex PCR. The data contain some 57,000 clones, 75% to 95% of them singletons. V shed 4 bases, J shed 3 bases, and the junction held 9 bases outside the gene matches. Germline assignment: CDR1 LGHNA and CDR2 YNFKEQ. The CDR3 is 15 residues long. This TCR was recovered from a female donor in good health, enrolled as a control in a pregnancy study. The source was CD4+ T cells from peripheral blood mononuclear cells, collected after pregnancy. The rearrangement uses TRBV4-2 and TRBJ2-7; 7 positions agree with TRBD2. The CDR3 here is CASSPRSGDLYEQYF. In nucleotides, the CDR3 is TGTGCCAGCAGCCCAAGGAGCGGGGACCTCTACGAGCAGTACTTC.